The 27 T cell receptor beta chains given below trace back to one sample, sequenced in a study of T-cell memory formation after mild COVID-19. TCRdb re-called the 5' RACE reads through MiXCR, storing one row per CDR3 protein. This sample has some 150,000 distinct CDR3 sequences, with 11% to 15% found just once. Sample: PBMCs or a T cell subset sorted from them (not recorded which). All receptors come from an adult woman who had mild COVID-19 (a few samples of this study predate the infection). Cell type and time point are not known.

This clonotype has only a few counts. The CDR3 loop is CASSLGASGEQYF. The CDR3 bases are TGTGCCAGCAGCTTAGGGGCCTCGGGGGAGCAGTACTTC. The V gene is TRBV7-9, the J gene TRBJ2-7; TRBD2 might be the D (5 bases). The CDR3 is made up of 13 amino acids. Germline V gene data show CDR1 as SEHNR and CDR2 as FQNEAQ (reference sequence). V lost 1 base, J lost 7 bases, and 11 bases lay in between.

This clonotype appeared a few times. This sequence joins TRBV6-5 and TRBJ2-7, with D hard to call. Germline CDR1 is MNHEY and CDR2 is SVGAGI. Trimming took 6 bases from V and 3 from J, leaving 15 bases between them. The CDR3 is 14 amino acids. The CDR3 coding sequence is TGTGCCAGCAGGAACTCAGGCCGGTTCTACGAGCAGTACTTC. Amino acids: CASRNSGRFYEQYF.

The chain recombines TRBV4-3 with TRBJ2-7, with a weak D call TRBD2 (6 bases). Germline CDR1 and CDR2: LGHNA and YSLEER. The CDR3 sequence is 13 residues long. The germline V and J ends were trimmed by 4 bases and 5 bases, with 12 bases remaining between them. DNA of the CDR3: TGCGCCAGCAGCCCGACGGGGACTGACGAGCAGTACTTC. Encoded protein: CASSPTGTDEQYF.

Relative to its sample, this clonotype is medium-sized. The rearrangement uses TRBV4-1 and TRBJ2-7, with 10 bases that match TRBD1. J was trimmed by 5 bases and V by 5 bases; bases with no gene match: 15. There are 17 residues in the CDR3. Germline V gene lookup returns CDR1 MGHRA and CDR2 YSYEKL. For the CDR3, the DNA is TGCGCCAGCAGCTTAAGTTGGACAGGGGGGGCAATCGACGAGCAGTACTTC. This codes for CASSLSWTGGAIDEQYF.

V and J are TRBV25-1 and TRBJ2-5; no clear D gene. CDR1 is MGHDK and CDR2 is SYGVNS in the germline V gene. There are 13 residues in the CDR3. Trimming left V 5 bases short and J 4 bases short, with 11 bases between. The CDR3 spells CASSFRTRETQYF. As DNA, the CDR3 is TGTGCCAGCAGTTTCCGGACCCGAGAGACCCAGTACTTC.

This clonotype occurred a few times. The chain has TRBV5-6 and TRBJ1-1; the D is unclear. CDR1 and CDR2 (germline): SGHDT, YYEEEE. V was pared by 5 bases and J by 4 bases, with 12 bases between. This CDR3 is 13 amino acids long. The CDR3 sequence is CASSPGEFTEAFF. In nucleotides, the CDR3 is TGTGCCAGCAGTCCTGGGGAGTTCACTGAAGCTTTCTTT. Combining the CDR3 with reference TRBV5-6 and TRBJ1-1 gives the whole variable domain DAGVTQSPTHLIKTRGQQVTLRCSPKSGHDTVSWYQQALGQGPQFIFQYYEEEERQRGNFPDRFSGHQFPNYSSELNVNALLLGDSALYLCASSPGEFTEAFFGQGTRLTVV.

V gene TRBV27 combines with J gene TRBJ2-7; the D call may be TRBD1 or TRBD2 (5 bases each). The CDR3 sequence is 14 residues long. V shed 1 base and J shed 2 bases, with 9 bases lying between them. Germline CDR1 is MNHEY and CDR2 is SMNVEV (reference sequence). For the CDR3, the DNA is TGTGCCAGCAGTTTATACAGGACTGCCTACGAGCAGTACTTC. As protein: CASSLYRTAYEQYF.

This clonotype was seen more than once but under ten times. In nucleotides, the CDR3 is TGTGCCAGCAGCTCGAGGTCGAAGACAGACCACACACTTTACACAGATACGCAGTATTTT. Its translation is CASSSRSKTDHTLYTDTQYF. The chain employs TRBV7-9 and TRBJ2-3; D might be TRBD1 (5 bases). This CDR3 comprises 20 residues. The germline V gene encodes CDR1 SEHNR and CDR2 FQNEAQ (reference sequence). The germline V and J ends were trimmed by 4 bases and 2 bases, with 28 bases remaining between them.

The chain combines TRBV7-9 with TRBJ1-2; possible D gene TRBD1, 6 bases. V was cut by 4 bases and J by 4 bases, with 10 bases left in between. Germline CDR1 is SEHNR and CDR2 is FQNEAQ (reference sequence). CDR3 length equals 13 residues. This CDR3 is CASSSDSLYGYTF. The CDR3 DNA follows: TGTGCCAGCAGCTCGGACAGCCTCTATGGCTACACCTTC.

This clonotype was picked up a small number of times. The gene calls are TRBV11-3 and TRBJ2-3, with 10 bases matching TRBD2. J lost 3 bases, V lost 0 bases, and 9 bases had no gene match. Germline V CDR1 and CDR2: SGHNT, YENEEA. The CDR3 consists of 18 residues. DNA for the CDR3: TGTGCCAGCAGCTTAGATCCGGTAGCGGGAGGACCGACAGATACGCAGTATTTT. Protein: CASSLDPVAGGPTDTQYF.

The chain links TRBV7-9 to TRBJ2-7; TRBD1 agrees at 7 bases. Germline V lookup: CDR1 SEHNR, CDR2 FQNEAQ (reference sequence). The CDR3 runs to 13 residues. Trimming at V came to 5 bases and at J to 3 bases, leaving 4 bases not matched to a gene. The DNA of the CDR3 is TGTGCCAGCAGCCACAGGGGTGACTACGAGCAGTACTTC. This encodes CASSHRGDYEQYF.

The chain combines TRBV9 with TRBJ2-1; 7 nucleotides match TRBD1. Looked up from germline, CDR1 is SGDLS and CDR2 is YYNGEE. The V gene end was trimmed by 4 bases and the J gene end by 7 bases; junction bases not matched to a gene: 8. This CDR3 region has 14 residues. The CDR3 is CASSPWDSWNEQFF. The CDR3 region has the DNA TGTGCCAGCAGCCCATGGGACAGTTGGAATGAGCAGTTCTTC.

This clonotype was seen a handful of times. The V gene is TRBV7-9, the J gene TRBJ2-3; D not resolved. In germline, CDR1 is SEHNR, CDR2 FQNEAQ (reference sequence). This CDR3 region has 15 residues. V lost 1 base and J 4 bases, leaving 12 bases between the germline ends. CDR3 nucleotide sequence: TGTGCCAGCAGCTTAGGCGGAGATGGGTCAGATACGCAGTATTTT. It translates to CASSLGGDGSDTQYF.

This clonotype occurred a few times. The rearrangement joins TRBV12-3 or TRBV12-4 to TRBJ2-7, with 8 nucleotides matching TRBD1. The CDR3 is made up of 15 amino acids. The V gene end was trimmed by 1 base and the J gene end by 2 bases; junction bases not matched to a gene: 4. The CDR3 DNA follows: TGTGCCAGCAGTTTAGGGCAGGGGGCCCCCTACGAGCAGTACTTC. This encodes CASSLGQGAPYEQYF.

This clonotype was counted between two and nine times. This rearrangement joins TRBV24-1 to TRBJ1-2; 7 nucleotides agree with TRBD1. This CDR3 region has 16 residues. V lost 4 bases to trimming and J lost 2 bases; unmatched junction nucleotides: 9. CDR1 is KGHDR and CDR2 is SFDVKD in the germline V gene. CDR3 loop: CATSDRRQGSNYGYTF. The CDR3 DNA follows: TGTGCCACCAGTGACCGAAGACAGGGCTCCAACTATGGCTACACCTTC.

This clonotype was counted between two and nine times. V and J are TRBV11-1 and TRBJ1-1; D is uncertain. V lost 1 base and J lost 5, with 8 bases in between. The CDR3 totals 13 residues. Per the germline V gene, CDR1 is SGHAT and CDR2 is FQDESV (reference sequence). CDR3 coding DNA: TGTGCCAGCAGCTTAGGGGTGGGAACTGAAGCTTTCTTT. This sequence encodes CASSLGVGTEAFF.

The genes are TRBV7-9 and TRBJ1-1, with 9 bases matching TRBD1. Trimming at V came to 1 base and at J to 7 bases, leaving 4 bases not matched to a gene. CDR1 is SEHNR and CDR2 is FQNEAQ in the germline V gene (reference sequence). The CDR3 extends over 14 amino acids. The CDR3 sequence: CASSLGTGADEAFF. The DNA of the CDR3 is TGTGCCAGCAGCTTAGGGACAGGGGCGGATGAAGCTTTCTTT. Full variable domain (outside the CDR3, taken from reference TRBV7-9 and TRBJ1-1): DTGVSQNPRHKITKRGQNVTFRCDPISEHNRLYWYRQTLGQGPEFLTYFQNEAQLEKSRLLSDRFSAERPKGSFSTLEIQRTEQGDSAMYLCASSLGTGADEAFFGQGTRLTVV.

The J gene is TRBJ2-7, the V gene TRBV19; 9 nucleotides line up with TRBD1. J gave up 1 base and V 6 bases, and 10 bases lay outside the gene matches. Germline V lookup: CDR1 LNHDA, CDR2 SQIVND (reference sequence). The CDR3 runs to 16 residues. The CDR3 is CASSTPGQGLSYEQYF. The CDR3 region has the DNA TGTGCCAGTAGCACGCCGGGACAGGGCCTTTCCTACGAGCAGTACTTC.

This clonotype was picked up a small number of times. V gene TRBV3-1 combines with J gene TRBJ2-1; 7 bases fit TRBD1. The CDR3 loop spans 13 amino acids. Germline V CDR1 and CDR2: LGHDT, YNNKEL (reference sequence). Trimming removed 0 bases from V and 14 bases from J; junction bases left unmatched: 7. CDR3 in DNA: TGTGCCAGCAGCCAAGATTTTCCGGACAGGAAGTTCTTC. Its translation is CASSQDFPDRKFF.

This clonotype was seen a handful of times. The chain has TRBV5-1 and TRBJ2-1; 9 bases agree with TRBD1. The CDR3 is 18 amino acids. Germline V gives CDR1 SGHRS, CDR2 YFSETQ. The V gene end was trimmed by 3 bases and the J gene end by 3 bases; junction bases not matched to a gene: 13. CDR3 sequence (DNA): TGCGCCAGCAGCTACCCGGGACAGGGTTCCCCTAACTACAATGAGCAGTTCTTC. It codes for CASSYPGQGSPNYNEQFF.

V and J are TRBV24-1 and TRBJ2-7; D tentatively reads TRBD1 or TRBD2 (6 bases each). V was shortened by 8 bases and J by 4 bases, with 14 bases between the two germline ends. The CDR3 loop spans 13 amino acids. The germline CDR1 and CDR2 sequences are KGHDR and SFDVKD. CDR3 DNA: TGTGCCACCAAGAGGGGGGCGGATTACGAGCAGTACTTC. Its protein product is CATKRGADYEQYF.

This clonotype showed up many times. The chain uses TRBV6-2 or TRBV6-3 and TRBJ2-1, with TRBD1 matching 8 bases. Unmatched junction bases numbered 4, after V lost 7 bases and J lost 2 bases. The germline CDR1 and CDR2 sequences are MNHEY and SVGEGT. The CDR3 totals 14 residues. The CDR3 DNA reads as TGTGCCAGCAATAGACAGGGGACCTACAATGAGCAGTTCTTC. It yields the protein CASNRQGTYNEQFF.

Only a few counts were recorded for this clonotype. The chain joins TRBV27 to TRBJ2-2; D uncertain. Germline loops: CDR1 MNHEY, CDR2 SMNVEV (reference sequence). V gave up 5 bases and J gave up 0 bases, with 4 bases separating them. The CDR3 loop spans 13 amino acids. The CDR3 coding sequence is TGTGCCAGCAGTACCACGAACACCGGGGAGCTGTTTTTT. Residues: CASSTTNTGELFF.

The chain is built from TRBV12-3 or TRBV12-4 and TRBJ2-5, with TRBD2 identical over 8 bases. Trimming took 6 bases from V and 5 from J; bases not matched to a gene: 20. CDR3 length: 18 residues. The chain's CDR3 is CASSPSGKPVGGGETQYF. CDR3 coding DNA: TGTGCCAGCAGCCCAAGCGGGAAGCCAGTCGGGGGGGGGGAGACCCAGTACTTC.

This CDR3 is CASSYQGVTEAFF. The DNA of the CDR3 is TGTGCCAGCAGTTATCAGGGGGTGACTGAAGCTTTCTTT. The V call is TRBV6-5, the J call TRBJ1-1, with 7 bases lining up with TRBD1. There are 13 residues in the CDR3. Losses at the gene ends were 3 bases for V and 5 bases for J; bases not matched to a gene: 3. Germline V CDR1 and CDR2: MNHEY, SVGAGI.

Many counts were recorded for this clonotype. V gene TRBV2 combines with J gene TRBJ2-1, with a weak D call TRBD2 (5 bases). The germline V and J ends were trimmed by 6 bases and 5 bases, with 8 bases remaining between them. The CDR3 length is 12 residues. Germline CDR1 is SNHLY and CDR2 is FYNNEI. CDR3 region: CASRTGDNEQFF. The CDR3 nucleotides read TGTGCCAGCAGGACCGGGGACAATGAGCAGTTCTTC. The full variable domain, its missing parts supplied by reference TRBV2 and TRBJ2-1, is EPEVTQTPSHQVTQMGQEVILRCVPISNHLYFYWYRQILGQKVEFLVSFYNNEISEKSEIFDDQFSVERPDGSNFTLKIRSTKLEDSAMYFCASRTGDNEQFFGPGTRLTVL.

The chain recombines TRBV9 with TRBJ2-7; either TRBD1 or TRBD2 may fit D (6 bases each). Looked up from germline, CDR1 is SGDLS and CDR2 is YYNGEE. The V gene lost 0 bases and the J gene lost 3 bases, with 13 bases spanning the gap. The CDR3 totals 15 residues. The CDR3 nucleotides read TGTGCCAGCAGCGTAGGAAGAGGGGGGCTCTACGAGCAGTACTTC. This sequence encodes CASSVGRGGLYEQYF.